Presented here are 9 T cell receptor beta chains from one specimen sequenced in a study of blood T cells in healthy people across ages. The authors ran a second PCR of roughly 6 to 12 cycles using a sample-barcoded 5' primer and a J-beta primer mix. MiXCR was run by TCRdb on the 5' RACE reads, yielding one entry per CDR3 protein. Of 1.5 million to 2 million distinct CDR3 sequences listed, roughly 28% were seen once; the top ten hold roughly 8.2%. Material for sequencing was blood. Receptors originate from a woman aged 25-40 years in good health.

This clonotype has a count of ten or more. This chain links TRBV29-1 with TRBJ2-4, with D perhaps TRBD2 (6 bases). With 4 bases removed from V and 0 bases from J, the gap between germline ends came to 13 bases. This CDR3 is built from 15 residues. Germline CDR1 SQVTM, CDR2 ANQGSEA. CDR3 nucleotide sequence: TGCAGCGTTGGCGGGACCGATCTAGCCAAAAACATTCAGTACTTC. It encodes CSVGGTDLAKNIQYF.

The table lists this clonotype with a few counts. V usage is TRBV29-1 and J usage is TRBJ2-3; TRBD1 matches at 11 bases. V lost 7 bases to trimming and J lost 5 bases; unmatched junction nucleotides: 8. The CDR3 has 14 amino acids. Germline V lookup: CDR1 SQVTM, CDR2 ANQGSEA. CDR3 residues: CSATRDRGKDTQYF. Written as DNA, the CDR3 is TGCAGCGCGACCCGGGACAGGGGGAAAGATACGCAGTATTTT.

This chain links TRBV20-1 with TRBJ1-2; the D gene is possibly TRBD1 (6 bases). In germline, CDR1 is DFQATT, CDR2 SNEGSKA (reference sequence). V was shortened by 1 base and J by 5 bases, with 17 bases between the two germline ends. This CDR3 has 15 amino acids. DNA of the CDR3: TGCAGTGCTAGAGTGGCAGCAGGGGAAAGTTATGGCTACACCTTC. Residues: CSARVAAGESYGYTF.

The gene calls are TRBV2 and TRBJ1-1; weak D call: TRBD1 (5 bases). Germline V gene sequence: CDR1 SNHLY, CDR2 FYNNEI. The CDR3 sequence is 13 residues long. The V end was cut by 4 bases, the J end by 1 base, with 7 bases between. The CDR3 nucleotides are TGTGCCAGCAGTGCAGGGAAGAACACTGAAGCTTTCTTT. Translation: CASSAGKNTEAFF.

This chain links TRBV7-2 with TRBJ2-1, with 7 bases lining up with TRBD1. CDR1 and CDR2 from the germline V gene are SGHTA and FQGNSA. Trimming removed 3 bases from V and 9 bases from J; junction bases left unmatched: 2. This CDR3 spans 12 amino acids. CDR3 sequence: CASSFRQGEQFF. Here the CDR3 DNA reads TGTGCCAGCAGCTTCCGACAGGGTGAGCAGTTCTTC.

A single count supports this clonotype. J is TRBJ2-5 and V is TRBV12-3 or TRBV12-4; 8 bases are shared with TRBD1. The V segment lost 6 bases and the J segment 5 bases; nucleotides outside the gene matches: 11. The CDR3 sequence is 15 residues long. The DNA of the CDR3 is TGTGCCAGCAGCCCTCGGGACAGGTGGAGCGAGACCCAGTACTTC. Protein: CASSPRDRWSETQYF.

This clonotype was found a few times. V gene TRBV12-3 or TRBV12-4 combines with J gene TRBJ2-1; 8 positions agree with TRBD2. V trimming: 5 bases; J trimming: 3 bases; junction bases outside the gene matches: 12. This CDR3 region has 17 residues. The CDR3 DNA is TGTGCCAGCAGTCTCTCACCGGCGGGGGGCTACTACAATGAGCAGTTCTTC. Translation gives CASSLSPAGGYYNEQFF.

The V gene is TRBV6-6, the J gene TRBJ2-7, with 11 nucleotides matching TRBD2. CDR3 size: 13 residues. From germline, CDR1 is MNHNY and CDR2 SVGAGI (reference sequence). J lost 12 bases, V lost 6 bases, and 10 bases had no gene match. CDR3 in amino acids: CASSAGTSGGLYF. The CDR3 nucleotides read TGTGCCAGCAGCGCCGGGACTAGCGGCGGACTGTACTTC.

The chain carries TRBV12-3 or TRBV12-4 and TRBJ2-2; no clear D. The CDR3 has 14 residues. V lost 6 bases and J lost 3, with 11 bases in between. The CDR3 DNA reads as TGTGCCAGCAGCGTGAGGACGGACACCGGGGAGCTGTTTTTT. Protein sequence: CASSVRTDTGELFF.